This T cell receptor (beta chain) emerged from a study of human T cells and chemical hapten exposure. On the study more broadly: For the roughly 26-week duration of the study, patients were given weekly doses of diphenylcyclopropenone on the scalp. Study results and limitations: The study found that PT1 expanded TCR counts correlated positively with patch test score. With regard to DPC sensitization, TCRs above 1 in 1000 frequency did not change. Compared with pre-sensitization or healthy control sets, expanded TCRs clustered more.

MiXCR, applied by TCRdb to the RACE reads, yields one record per CDR3 protein. The repertoire holds roughly 39,000 distinct CDR3 sequences, roughly 13% seen once, with 2.3% in the top ten. This clonotype occurred many times. The antigen remains unidentified. As for time point: patch test 3, about 24 weeks after DPC sensitization. Treatment of the sample: therapeutic diphenylcyclopropenone sensitization with weekly scalp DPC. Unseparated into fractions, whole blood served as the source from which total RNA was extracted. The V end was cut by 4 bases, the J end by 5 bases, with 16 bases between. The CDR3 spans 15 residues. Germline V lookup: CDR1 SGHTA, CDR2 FQGNSA.

The chain uses TRBV7-2 and TRBJ2-3, with D perhaps matching TRBD2 (5 bases). The TCR comes from a woman in her forties with alopecia areata. Some clones in this sample may be carry-over from other donors' samples. The source was whole blood, collected in connection with sensitization to the hapten diphenylcyclopropenone (DPC). The DNA of the CDR3 is TGTGCCAGCAGCTCCCCCCTAGAGGGTCAAGATACGCAGTATTTT. Its translation is CASSSPLEGQDTQYF.